Shown below are 31 T cell receptor beta chains from a single sample sequenced in a study of control samples from healthy donors and cancer patients. TCRdb keeps only in-frame clones here, not all; method: immunoSEQ multiplex PCR. This sample yields about 34,000 clones, of which roughly 86% are seen a single time; about 1.6% belongs to the top ten. The sequenced material came from PBMCs. The origin of the receptors is a woman between 40 and 55 years old with lung cancer.

This chain uses TRBV11-3 with TRBJ2-2; unclear D gene. V was pared by 1 base and J by 6 bases, with 18 bases between. CDR3 length: 17 amino acids. Germline V gene lookup returns CDR1 SGHNT and CDR2 YENEEA. CDR3 coding DNA: TGTGCCAGCAGCTTAGGGTTGGGCCAGGTAATGGCCGGGGAGCTGTTTTTT. This sequence encodes CASSLGLGQVMAGELFF.

This chain joins TRBV4-1 and TRBJ2-5, with no clear D. The CDR3 is 14 residues long. CDR1 is MGHRA, CDR2 YSYEKL, per germline. V lost 1 base to trimming and J lost 5 bases, with 11 bases between them. This CDR3 reads CASSQGWAEETQYF. The CDR3 nucleotides are TGCGCCAGCAGCCAAGGATGGGCAGAGGAGACCCAGTACTTC.

The rearrangement joins TRBV28 to TRBJ1-6; 7 positions agree with TRBD1. The CDR3 totals 13 residues. From germline, CDR1 is MDHEN and CDR2 SYDVKM. V trimming: 11 bases; J trimming: 7 bases; junction bases outside the gene matches: 8. The DNA for the CDR3 is TGTGCCGGAGGGGACAGCCTAAATTCACCCCTCCACTTT. Protein sequence: CAGGDSLNSPLHF.

This clone was picked up one time. V is TRBV9 and J is TRBJ1-3; the match to TRBD1 covers 9 bases. Germline V gene lookup returns CDR1 SGDLS and CDR2 YYNGEE. With V trimmed by 3 bases and J by 1 base, 2 bases remained unmatched. This CDR3 has 15 amino acids. The CDR3, as DNA: TGTGCCAGCAGCGAGGGGACAGGGTCTGGAAACACCATATATTTT. It codes for CASSEGTGSGNTIYF.

The rearrangement joins TRBV7-9 to TRBJ1-1; 7 nucleotides agree with TRBD1. The V segment lost 5 bases and the J segment 3 bases; nucleotides outside the gene matches: 0. CDR3 length: 12 residues. Germline V gene data show CDR1 as SEHNR and CDR2 as FQNEAQ (reference sequence). The CDR3 loop reads CASSDRDTEAFF. The CDR3, as DNA: TGTGCCAGCAGCGACAGGGACACTGAAGCTTTCTTT.

This clone occurred once. The chain's CDR3 is CASSEKRTQYF. The CDR3 nucleotides read TGTGCCAGCAGTGAAAAAAGGACGCAGTATTTT. The rearrangement links TRBV2 to TRBJ2-3, with D unresolved. The V end lost 2 bases, the J end lost 9 bases, and 6 bases lay between the germline ends. Germline CDR1 and CDR2: SNHLY and FYNNEI. CDR3 length: 11 amino acids.

The J gene is TRBJ1-1, the V gene TRBV5-1, with D possibly matching TRBD1 (6 bases). CDR1 is SGHRS and CDR2 is YFSETQ in the germline V gene. The V end was cut by 2 bases, the J end by 1 base, with 9 bases between. This CDR3 comprises 14 residues. This CDR3 is CASSLQGGNTEAFF. In DNA form, the CDR3 reads TGCGCCAGCAGCTTACAGGGAGGGAACACTGAAGCTTTCTTT.

This clone has only one observation. This chain uses TRBV6-5 with TRBJ2-3; 9 bases line up with TRBD2. The CDR3 totals 15 residues. Trimming removed 6 bases from V and 8 bases from J; junction bases left unmatched: 12. Germline V gene lookup returns CDR1 MNHEY and CDR2 SVGAGI. The CDR3 region is CASSPRRGGRVTQYF. CDR3 bases: TGTGCCAGCAGCCCAAGGCGGGGGGGGCGGGTTACGCAGTATTTT.

V is TRBV6-5 and J is TRBJ2-7; TRBD1 is a possible D gene (5 bases). CDR3 length: 13 amino acids. Per germline, CDR1 MNHEY and CDR2 SVGAGI. V gave up 6 bases and J gave up 3 bases, with 12 bases separating them. CDR3 nucleotide sequence: TGTGCCAGCAGAGGTCAGGGAATCTACGAGCAGTACTTC. Amino acid sequence: CASRGQGIYEQYF.

The chain couples TRBV3-1 (or the pseudogene TRBV3-2) to TRBJ1-2; D call uncertain. CDR1 LGHDT and CDR2 YNNKEL come from the germline V gene (reference sequence). V was pared by 1 base and J by 4 bases, with 10 bases between. This CDR3 spans 14 amino acids. The CDR3 DNA follows: TGTGCCAGCAGCCAAGCGGCGGGTGTCTATGGCTACACCTTC. Residues: CASSQAAGVYGYTF.

The V call is TRBV12-3 or TRBV12-4, the J call TRBJ1-5, with D hard to call. The CDR3 length is 12 residues. Trimming stripped 6 bases from V and 4 bases from J, with 7 bases between. The CDR3 sequence is CASRSFNQPQHF. CDR3 bases: TGTGCCAGCAGATCCTTTAATCAGCCCCAGCATTTT.

This chain links TRBV9 with TRBJ2-3, with 7 bases identical to TRBD2. Looked up from germline, CDR1 is SGDLS and CDR2 is YYNGEE. The trim removed 0 bases at V and 2 bases at J, leaving 9 bases unmatched. The CDR3 runs 17 residues. The chain's CDR3 is CASSVGGGGYLTDTQYF. The CDR3 DNA reads TGTGCCAGCAGCGTAGGTGGCGGGGGTTACCTCACAGATACGCAGTATTTT. Full variable domain (remainder filled in from reference TRBV9 and TRBJ2-3): DSGVTQTPKHLITATGQRVTLRCSPRSGDLSVYWYQQSLDQGLQFLIQYYNGEERAKGNILERFSAQQFPDLHSELNLSSLELGDSALYFCASSVGGGGYLTDTQYFGPGTRLTVL.

A few counts support this clone. The V and J genes are TRBV6-1 and TRBJ2-7; 9 positions match TRBD2. CDR3 length: 15 residues. Germline V CDR1 and CDR2: MNHNS, SASEGT. V gave up 1 base and J gave up 3 bases; unmatched junction bases: 4. The CDR3 nucleotides read TGTGCCAGCAGTGAAGAAGGTAGCGGGGGCTACGAGCAGTACTTC. Translation: CASSEEGSGGYEQYF.

V is TRBV27 and J is TRBJ1-1; TRBD1 is a possible D gene (6 bases). The CDR3 runs 14 residues. V was trimmed by 2 bases and J by 6 bases, leaving 13 bases between them. CDR1 is MNHEY and CDR2 is SMNVEV in the germline V gene (reference sequence). DNA of the CDR3: TGTGCCAGCAGTTTAATGGGACAAATCGCTGAAGCTTTCTTT. It specifies CASSLMGQIAEAFF.

This clone counts as medium-sized (0.01 to 0.1%). The chain recombines TRBV6-4 with TRBJ2-3; 12 nucleotides align to TRBD2. CDR1 is MRHNA and CDR2 is SNTAGT in the germline V gene. The J segment lost 4 bases and the V segment lost 3 bases, leaving 2 bases of the junction unmatched. CDR3 size: 15 residues. Here the CDR3 reads CASSESSGGADTQYF. The CDR3 DNA is TGTGCCAGCAGTGAATCTAGCGGGGGGGCAGATACGCAGTATTTT.

The rearrangement links TRBV5-6 to TRBJ2-7; TRBD1 agrees at 12 bases. The CDR3 sequence is 14 residues long. With 4 bases clipped from V and 5 bases from J, the junction kept 4 bases outside the gene matches. Per germline, CDR1 SGHDT and CDR2 YYEEEE. The CDR3 region is CASSPGQGADEQYF. DNA of the CDR3: TGTGCCAGCAGCCCGGGACAGGGGGCCGACGAGCAGTACTTC.

CDR3 sequence: CASKERGARDTQYF. Written as DNA, the CDR3 is TGTGCCAGTAAAGAGCGGGGGGCGAGGGATACGCAGTATTTT. The chain employs TRBV19 and TRBJ2-3; TRBD2 matches 9 bases. Trimming cost V 7 bases and J 6 bases; bases outside gene matches: 8. Germline-derived CDR1 and CDR2 are LNHDA and SQIVND (reference sequence). The CDR3 consists of 14 residues.

The J gene is TRBJ1-5, the V gene TRBV7-6; tentatively, D is TRBD1 (5 bases). Trimming shortened V by 3 bases and J by 6 bases, and 15 bases separated the two germline ends. The CDR3 is 15 amino acids. Germline V gene data show CDR1 as SGHVS and CDR2 as FNYEAQ. In DNA form, the CDR3 reads TGTGCCAGCAGCTTGGGTCGGGGCGCGGGTCAGCCCCAGCATTTT. It specifies CASSLGRGAGQPQHF.

The chain combines TRBV7-2 with TRBJ1-4; TRBD1 is a possible D gene (6 bases). Trimming pared 2 bases from V and 7 bases from J, leaving 14 bases between. Germline lookup yields CDR1 SGHTA and CDR2 FQGNSA. The CDR3 is 15 amino acids. Here the CDR3 DNA reads TGTGCCAGCAGCTTACGTCTAGCAGGGGTTGAAAAACTGTTTTTT. This codes for CASSLRLAGVEKLFF.

Only a few counts were recorded for this clone. This chain joins TRBV2 and TRBJ2-7; TRBD1 matches 7 bases. This CDR3 is 14 amino acids long. V was pared by 8 bases and J by 0 bases, with 7 bases of the junction left unmatched. Germline V gene data show CDR1 as SNHLY and CDR2 as FYNNEI. The CDR3, as DNA: TGTGCCAGCGGGTCGACAGGGACCTCCTACGAGCAGTACTTC. Translated, it gives CASGSTGTSYEQYF.

The gene calls are TRBV10-1 and TRBJ2-3; TRBD1 matches at 7 bases. The V and J ends lost 3 bases and 2 bases, in that order; junction bases with no gene match: 2. The CDR3 is made up of 14 amino acids. Germline lookup yields CDR1 WNHNN and CDR2 SYGVQD (reference sequence). The CDR3 sequence: CASSEGTVTDTQYF. Here the CDR3 DNA reads TGCGCCAGCAGTGAAGGGACAGTCACAGATACGCAGTATTTT.

The chain couples TRBV7-9 to TRBJ2-1; D possibly corresponds to TRBD1 (5 bases). The CDR3 extends over 15 amino acids. V was pared by 5 bases and J by 5 bases, with 16 bases between. CDR1 is SEHNR, CDR2 FQNEAQ, per germline (reference sequence). CDR3 amino acids: CASSPTPDSHNEQFF. In DNA, the CDR3 is TGTGCCAGCAGCCCGACCCCCGACAGTCACAATGAGCAGTTCTTC. Supplemented by reference TRBV7-9 and TRBJ2-1, the full variable domain reads DTGVSQNPRHKITKRGQNVTFRCDPISEHNRLYWYRQTLGQGPEFLTYFQNEAQLEKSRLLSDRFSAERPKGSFSTLEIQRTEQGDSAMYLCASSPTPDSHNEQFFGPGTRLTVL.

V usage is TRBV7-8 and J usage is TRBJ2-5; 7 bases line up with TRBD2. This CDR3 has 15 amino acids. After removal of 5 bases from V and 1 base from J, the junction contained 7 bases not matched to a gene. Germline V gene lookup returns CDR1 SGHVS and CDR2 FQNEAQ. DNA for the CDR3: TGTGCCAGCAGCGTCACAAGGACTAGCCAAGAGACCCAGTACTTC. It yields the protein CASSVTRTSQETQYF.

In this sample, this clone turned up a few times. This chain connects TRBV28 to TRBJ1-1; D possibly corresponds to TRBD1 (5 bases). The germline gives CDR1 MDHEN, CDR2 SYDVKM. CDR3 size: 14 residues. V was trimmed by 6 bases and J by 4 bases, leaving 15 bases between them. Written as DNA, the CDR3 is TGTGCCAGCAGCCAAGTCTCCGGGGGCACTGAAGCTTTCTTT. Translated: CASSQVSGGTEAFF.

CDR3 DNA sequence: TGCGCCAGCAGCTTGTCGACAGGGGCCTCTGGAAACACCATATATTTT. This codes for CASSLSTGASGNTIYF. The gene calls are TRBV5-1 and TRBJ1-3; 8 nucleotides match TRBD1. V lost 1 base to trimming and J lost 0 bases; unmatched junction nucleotides: 3. This CDR3 is 16 amino acids long. CDR1 is SGHRS and CDR2 is YFSETQ in the germline V gene.

The chain combines TRBV2 with TRBJ1-1; D is ambiguous. The V and J ends lost 4 bases and 6 bases respectively, with 15 bases between them. The germline V gene encodes CDR1 SNHLY and CDR2 FYNNEI. This CDR3 is 14 amino acids long. CDR3 amino acids: CASSATAGSAEAFF. Here the CDR3 DNA reads TGTGCCAGCAGTGCTACCGCCGGGAGTGCTGAAGCTTTCTTT.

The rearrangement links TRBV7-9 to TRBJ2-5; 7 bases align to TRBD2. The CDR3 sequence is 15 residues long. The germline V gene has CDR1 SEHNR and CDR2 FQNEAQ (reference sequence). V lost 2 bases to trimming and J lost 4 bases; unmatched junction nucleotides: 7. The CDR3 reads CASSLSAGVGETQYF. CDR3 DNA: TGTGCCAGCAGCTTATCGGCGGGGGTCGGAGAGACCCAGTACTTC.

A single count supports this clone. The chain has TRBV15 and TRBJ1-5; D call uncertain. This CDR3 has 13 amino acids. Germline-derived CDR1 and CDR2 are LNHNV and YYDKDF (reference sequence). V lost 0 bases and J 4 bases, leaving 4 bases between the germline ends. Written as DNA, the CDR3 is TGTGCCACCAGCAGAGATCGAAATCAGCCCCAGCATTTT. This encodes CATSRDRNQPQHF. The complete variable domain, with remaining parts taken from reference TRBV15 and TRBJ1-5, reads DAMVIQNPRYQVTQFGKPVTLSCSQTLNHNVMYWYQQKSSQAPKLLFHYYDKDFNNEADTPDNFQSRRPNTSFCFLDIRSPGLGDTAMYLCATSRDRNQPQHFGDGTRLSIL.

The chain uses TRBV28 and TRBJ2-1, with D unresolved. Germline V gives CDR1 MDHEN, CDR2 SYDVKM. Trimming removed 7 bases at V and 6 bases at J, with 19 bases between. The CDR3 spans 15 residues. The CDR3 DNA reads TGTGCCAGCATGGCTATCCCCTCCAGAGGCAATGAGCAGTTCTTC. Its protein is CASMAIPSRGNEQFF.

This rearrangement joins TRBV30 to TRBJ2-3, with D hard to call. Trimming shortened V by 0 bases and J by 1 base, and 8 bases separated the two germline ends. The CDR3 runs 14 residues. Germline values: CDR1 GTSNPN, CDR2 SVGIG (reference sequence). CDR3 protein: CAWSVMVGTDTQYF. The CDR3, as DNA: TGTGCCTGGAGTGTAATGGTGGGCACAGATACGCAGTATTTT.

V and J are TRBV4-3 and TRBJ2-1; maybe TRBD2 (7 bases). The CDR3 extends over 17 amino acids. Trimming took 2 bases from V and 2 from J, leaving 16 bases between them. Germline V gene lookup returns CDR1 LGHNA and CDR2 YSLEER. CDR3 bases: TGCGCCAGCAGCCAAAATGGGGGCAGCGGGGCCTACAATGAGCAGTTCTTC. It specifies CASSQNGGSGAYNEQFF.